The 25 T cell receptor beta chains below were found in one sample sequenced in a study of T cells in Graves' hyperthyroidism and ophthalmopathy. There were TCR beta CDR3 regions amplified from RNA transcripts. HTBI primers were used for first-round RT-PCR of the TCR CDR3. Via MiXCR, TCRdb re-called the multiplex PCR reads, giving one row per CDR3 protein. The sample lists about 500,000 distinct CDR3 sequences, about 16% occurring once. What was sequenced was blood. These TCRs come from a woman aged 25-40 years with Graves' ophthalmopathy.

J is TRBJ1-2 and V is TRBV6-1; D gene unclear. V was trimmed by 6 bases and J by 4 bases, leaving 12 bases between them. The V gene's germline CDR1 is MNHNS and CDR2 SASEGT. CDR3 length: 13 amino acids. The CDR3 region has the DNA TGTGCCAGCAGACAGAGGAGACTCTATGGCTACACCTTC. Translated: CASRQRRLYGYTF.

The chain recombines TRBV12-3 or TRBV12-4 with TRBJ2-7, with 7 bases aligning to TRBD1. The CDR3 consists of 15 residues. V lost 7 bases to trimming and J lost 4 bases; unmatched junction nucleotides: 13. The DNA of the CDR3 is TGTGCCAGCACCTCCCGGGACAGTAGCAGTTACGAGCAGTACTTC. Encoded protein: CASTSRDSSSYEQYF.

This clonotype was found a few times. The rearrangement links TRBV19 to TRBJ1-5; TRBD1 is a possible D gene (5 bases). Germline V gives CDR1 LNHDA, CDR2 SQIVND (reference sequence). Trimming left V 6 bases short and J 3 bases short, with 24 bases between. The CDR3 loop spans 18 amino acids. The CDR3 sequence: CASSTTQGIQRINQPQHF. The CDR3 coding sequence is TGTGCCAGTAGCACAACTCAGGGAATACAAAGAATCAATCAGCCCCAGCATTTT.

This clonotype was seen a handful of times. The CDR3 sequence is CASSPPAGIFGAQYF. CDR3 sequence (DNA): TGTGCCAGCTCACCACCAGCAGGGATTTTTGGGGCCCAGTACTTC. The V call is TRBV18, the J call TRBJ2-5; D possibly corresponds to TRBD1 (5 bases). This CDR3 has 15 residues. Trimming took 0 bases from V and 9 from J, leaving 17 bases between them. Per germline, CDR1 KGHSH and CDR2 LQKENI.

The chain has TRBV5-8 and TRBJ2-7; 11 nucleotides line up with TRBD2. Looked up from germline, CDR1 is SGHTS and CDR2 is YDEGEE. The CDR3 runs 17 residues. V dropped 3 bases and J dropped 5; count of bases not matched to a gene: 13. The CDR3 DNA follows: TGTGCCAGCAGCTCCTCCGGGACTAGCGGTCCGGCCCACGAGCAGTACTTC. This codes for CASSSSGTSGPAHEQYF.

This clonotype was recorded many times. This CDR3 reads CASSPRTGGANVLTF. The CDR3 DNA reads TGTGCCAGCAGTCCTAGGACGGGTGGGGCCAACGTCCTGACTTTC. V gene TRBV11-2 combines with J gene TRBJ2-6; D uncertain. The CDR3 has 15 residues. The V gene's germline CDR1 is SGHAT and CDR2 FQNNGV. V dropped 6 bases and J dropped 3 bases, with 12 bases sitting between them.

This sequence joins TRBV6-1 and TRBJ2-7; D not resolved. This CDR3 has 13 amino acids. CDR1 is MNHNS and CDR2 is SASEGT in the germline V gene. V lost 10 bases to trimming and J lost 9 bases, with 22 bases between them. CDR3 sequence (DNA): TGTGCCACAGGCGAGACACCCGCTTCTGGGCAGTACTTC. The encoded protein is CATGETPASGQYF.

This clonotype was seen repeatedly, ten times or more. V usage is TRBV11-2 and J usage is TRBJ1-6, with a tentative D call TRBD1 (6 bases). The CDR3 extends over 15 amino acids. V was trimmed by 1 base and J by 6 bases, leaving 10 bases between them. Germline assignment: CDR1 SGHAT and CDR2 FQNNGV. The DNA for the CDR3 is TGTGCCAGCAGCTTAGTGGGGGCTGGTAATTCACCCCTCCACTTT. Translation gives CASSLVGAGNSPLHF.

The CDR3 bases are TGTGCCAGCAGTGACAGGACGGGCGAGCAGTACTTC. Protein sequence: CASSDRTGEQYF. V is TRBV25-1 and J is TRBJ2-7; D is unresolved. Germline assignment: CDR1 MGHDK and CDR2 SYGVNS. The V gene lost 3 bases and the J gene lost 6 bases, with 9 bases spanning the gap. This CDR3 has 12 residues.

This chain uses TRBV19 with TRBJ2-3; TRBD2 agrees at 10 bases. Germline-derived CDR1 and CDR2 are LNHDA and SQIVND (reference sequence). The CDR3 contains 14 residues. After removal of 8 bases from V and 4 bases from J, the junction contained 6 bases not matched to a gene. The CDR3 DNA reads TGTGCCAGTTACAGCGGGAGGGCCCCAGATACGCAGTATTTT. Translated, it gives CASYSGRAPDTQYF.

This clonotype was counted only a few times. CDR3 protein: CASSLRTGRQEDEQFF. DNA for the CDR3: TGTGCCAGCAGCCTCCGGACAGGGAGACAGGAGGATGAGCAGTTCTTC. The chain is built from TRBV6-1 and TRBJ2-1; 8 bases fit TRBD1. Losses at the gene ends were 6 bases for V and 8 bases for J; bases not matched to a gene: 15. CDR1 and CDR2 (germline): MNHNS, SASEGT. This CDR3 spans 16 amino acids.

Many counts were recorded for this clonotype. The genes are TRBV28 and TRBJ1-5; D may be TRBD1 (5 bases). Germline V gene sequence: CDR1 MDHEN, CDR2 SYDVKM. The CDR3 length is 14 residues. Trimming left V 5 bases short and J 6 bases short, with 14 bases between. The CDR3, as DNA: TGTGCCAGCAGTCCTCTATATGGGGGTCAGCCCCAGCATTTT. Translation: CASSPLYGGQPQHF.

This clonotype has ten or more counts. CDR3 region: CSGRGDKYEQYF. CDR3 in DNA: TGCAGTGGGAGGGGCGACAAGTACGAGCAGTACTTC. The rearrangement uses TRBV20-1 and TRBJ2-7; tentatively, D is TRBD2 (6 bases). The CDR3 consists of 12 residues. CDR1 and CDR2 from the germline V gene are DFQATT and SNEGSKA (reference sequence). V lost 7 bases and J lost 4, with 14 bases in between.

This clonotype was observed at least ten times. CDR3 DNA: TGTGCCAGCAGTTTGGGCACAGTCTCTGGAAACACCATATATTTT. Translating gives CASSLGTVSGNTIYF. The chain uses TRBV12-3 or TRBV12-4 and TRBJ1-3; D ambiguous. Trimming pared 3 bases from V and 0 bases from J, leaving 9 bases between. This CDR3 contains 15 residues.

This clonotype appeared many times. The genes are TRBV7-2 and TRBJ1-4, with TRBD1 matching 8 bases. The CDR3 is 13 residues long. Germline CDR1 and CDR2: SGHTA and FQGNSA. Trimming took 2 bases from V and 12 from J; bases not matched to a gene: 5. In DNA, the CDR3 is TGTGCCAGCAGCTTAAGACAGGGGCGGGAACTGTTTTTT. Residues: CASSLRQGRELFF.

The gene calls are TRBV20-1 and TRBJ2-3; D perhaps matches TRBD2 (7 bases). V was clipped by 8 bases and J by 3 bases, with 15 bases between them. The germline V gene encodes CDR1 DFQATT and CDR2 SNEGSKA (reference sequence). This CDR3 has 13 residues. The CDR3 bases are TGCAGTCCGAGGGGGGGAGGTACAGATACGCAGTATTTT. It yields the protein CSPRGGGTDTQYF.

V is TRBV7-3 and J is TRBJ1-1; D remains ambiguous. V lost 3 bases, J lost 2 bases, and 10 bases lay in between. The germline gives CDR1 SGHTA, CDR2 FQGTGA. The length of the CDR3 is 14 residues. The CDR3: CASSFGMSNTEAFF. CDR3 DNA sequence: TGTGCCAGCAGCTTTGGGATGAGTAACACTGAAGCTTTCTTT.

This clonotype was seen only a few times. The chain is built from TRBV24-1 and TRBJ2-1; 7 positions match TRBD2. The trim removed 3 bases at V and 6 bases at J, leaving 16 bases unmatched. The CDR3 totals 18 residues. The germline V gene has CDR1 KGHDR and CDR2 SFDVKD. The CDR3, as DNA: TGTGCCACCAGTGATCCAGGAGGTGGCGGGAGTTCTCGCAATGAGCAGTTCTTC. Protein: CATSDPGGGGSSRNEQFF.

The V call is TRBV7-3, the J call TRBJ2-2; TRBD2 matches at 7 bases. The CDR3 consists of 19 residues. The V gene's germline CDR1 is SGHTA and CDR2 FQGTGA. Trimming took 3 bases from V and 6 from J; bases not matched to a gene: 19. CDR3 sequence (DNA): TGTGCCAGCAGCTTGGGTGGGACGGTGGGACTACCGAGGGCCGGGGAGCTGTTTTTT. Its protein product is CASSLGGTVGLPRAGELFF. Full variable domain (missing parts from reference TRBV7-3 and TRBJ2-2): GAGVSQTPSNKVTEKGKYVELRCDPISGHTALYWYRQSLGQGPEFLIYFQGTGAADDSGLPNDRFFAVRPEGSVSTLKIQRTERGDSAVYLCASSLGGTVGLPRAGELFFGEGSRLTVL.

This clonotype was counted between two and nine times. V and J are TRBV7-9 and TRBJ2-4; possible D gene TRBD2, 6 bases. The germline V gene encodes CDR1 SEHNR and CDR2 FQNEAQ (reference sequence). V shed 5 bases and J shed 7 bases, with 21 bases lying between them. The CDR3 is made up of 16 amino acids. The CDR3 DNA is TGTGCCAGCAGCCCCACAGCGGGCCCCCTGAGGAACATTCAGTACTTC. It codes for CASSPTAGPLRNIQYF. The full variable domain, its missing parts supplied by reference TRBV7-9 and TRBJ2-4, is DTGVSQNPRHKITKRGQNVTFRCDPISEHNRLYWYRQTLGQGPEFLTYFQNEAQLEKSRLLSDRFSAERPKGSFSTLEIQRTEQGDSAMYLCASSPTAGPLRNIQYFGAGTRLSVL.

This clonotype showed up many times. The genes are TRBV6-4 and TRBJ1-1; D ambiguous. V gave up 1 base and J gave up 4 bases, with 7 bases separating them. The CDR3 is 13 amino acids. Germline values: CDR1 MRHNA, CDR2 SNTAGT. The CDR3 reads CASSDYPGTEAFF. The CDR3 coding sequence is TGTGCCAGCAGTGACTATCCAGGCACTGAAGCTTTCTTT.

This clonotype occurred a few times. The chain carries TRBV20-1 and TRBJ2-1; 9 bases fit TRBD2. Germline assignment: CDR1 DFQATT and CDR2 SNEGSKA (reference sequence). The V segment lost 0 bases and the J segment 2 bases; nucleotides outside the gene matches: 5. The CDR3 spans 16 residues. The CDR3: CSAREGGRVPYNEQFF. In DNA form, the CDR3 reads TGCAGTGCTAGAGAAGGCGGGAGGGTCCCCTACAATGAGCAGTTCTTC.

This clonotype has ten or more counts. The chain carries TRBV28 and TRBJ2-3; 11 bases are shared with TRBD2. CDR3 length: 19 amino acids. V gave up 3 bases and J gave up 0 bases; unmatched junction bases: 11. Looked up from germline, CDR1 is MDHEN and CDR2 is SYDVKM. The DNA for the CDR3 is TGTGCCAGCAGTTTCTCGGGACTAGCGGAAGGGACTAGCACAGATACGCAGTATTTT. This encodes CASSFSGLAEGTSTDTQYF.

This rearrangement joins TRBV19 to TRBJ2-7, with D tentatively TRBD2 (5 bases). In germline, CDR1 is LNHDA, CDR2 SQIVND (reference sequence). CDR3 size: 14 residues. V was pared by 7 bases and J by 2 bases, with 15 bases between. Here the CDR3 reads CASNVRGRPYEQYF. CDR3 in DNA: TGTGCCAGTAATGTCCGTGGGAGACCCTACGAGCAGTACTTC.

The sample holds many counts of this clonotype. The chain couples TRBV20-1 to TRBJ2-5; 9 positions agree with TRBD1. Looked up from germline, CDR1 is DFQATT and CDR2 is SNEGSKA (reference sequence). V lost 6 bases and J lost 2; bases outside the gene matches: 13. The CDR3 runs to 16 residues. CDR3 bases: TGCAGTGCGAGAAGTCTCACAGGGGGCGGTCAAGAGACCCAGTACTTC. It yields the protein CSARSLTGGGQETQYF.